The 16 T cell receptor beta chains below all came from one sample that was sequenced in a study of blood T cell repertoires in COVID-19. The data were produced by immunoSEQ multiplex PCR, yet TCRdb's version contains in-frame clones alone and is incomplete. The sample has 150,000 to 200,000 clones, 75% to 85% seen once. The sequenced sample consisted of peripheral blood. The receptors come from a woman aged 55-70 years with COVID-19, enrolled during active disease.

This clone was recorded once. The rearrangement uses TRBV19 and TRBJ2-2, with a possible D match to TRBD2 (5 bases). The V end lost 4 bases, the J end lost 7 bases, and 7 bases lay between the germline ends. Looked up from germline, CDR1 is LNHDA and CDR2 is SQIVND (reference sequence). This CDR3 contains 12 residues. The CDR3 sequence: CASSTGVGELFF. CDR3 nucleotide sequence: TGTGCCAGTAGTACCGGGGTCGGGGAGCTGTTTTTT.

The chain recombines TRBV6-6 with TRBJ1-5; no firm D call. V gave up 5 bases and J gave up 7 bases, with 9 bases separating them. The CDR3 has 12 residues. CDR1 MNHNY and CDR2 SVGAGI come from the germline V gene (reference sequence). The CDR3 region is CASSAPGQPQHF. The CDR3 nucleotides are TGTGCCAGCAGTGCGCCCGGGCAGCCCCAGCATTTT.

This rearrangement joins TRBV4-2 to TRBJ1-5; D not certain. CDR1 and CDR2 (germline): LGHNA, YNFKEQ. V was trimmed by 0 bases and J by 6 bases, leaving 12 bases between them. The length of the CDR3 is 15 residues. CDR3 sequence reads: CASSQDPLTGQPQHF. CDR3 nucleotides: TGTGCCAGCAGCCAAGATCCATTAACGGGTCAGCCCCAGCATTTT.

The count of this clone is one. This chain uses TRBV28 with TRBJ2-1, with 9 bases identical to TRBD1. This CDR3 contains 15 residues. Germline V gene data show CDR1 as MDHEN and CDR2 as SYDVKM. Germline trimming cut 5 bases from V and 6 bases from J; bases unmatched to any gene: 8. The CDR3 here is CASSGTGTGFNEQFF. DNA for the CDR3: TGTGCCAGCAGTGGGACCGGGACAGGGTTCAATGAGCAGTTCTTC. Complete variable domain (other parts from reference TRBV28 and TRBJ2-1): DVKVTQSSRYLVKRTGEKVFLECVQDMDHENMFWYRQDPGLGLRLIYFSYDVKMKEKGDIPEGYSVSREKKERFSLILESASTNQTSMYLCASSGTGTGFNEQFFGPGTRLTVL.

CDR3 sequence: CASKRGPGTEDSPLHF. The CDR3 DNA sequence: TGTGCCAGTAAGAGAGGTCCGGGGACAGAGGATTCACCCCTCCACTTT. This chain joins TRBV19 and TRBJ1-6, with 7 nucleotides matching TRBD1. J was trimmed by 8 bases and V by 7 bases; bases with no gene match: 14. Germline V lookup: CDR1 LNHDA, CDR2 SQIVND (reference sequence). This CDR3 has 16 amino acids.

This clone was seen only once. This sequence joins TRBV14 and TRBJ2-5; D is possibly TRBD1 (5 bases). CDR3 size: 17 residues. V was trimmed by 2 bases and J by 1 base, leaving 17 bases between them. The germline CDR1 and CDR2 sequences are SGHDN and FVKESK. The CDR3 loop is CASSQIRPGNTQETQYF. The CDR3 nucleotides are TGTGCCAGCAGCCAAATAAGACCAGGGAATACCCAAGAGACCCAGTACTTC.

The V and J genes are TRBV7-9 and TRBJ2-3, with a tentative D call TRBD1 (5 bases). The CDR3 consists of 11 residues. Trimming took 5 bases from V and 5 from J, leaving 5 bases between them. The germline gives CDR1 SEHNR, CDR2 FQNEAQ (reference sequence). The CDR3 protein is CASSQGDTQYF. DNA of the CDR3: TGTGCCAGCAGCCAGGGAGATACGCAGTATTTT.

This clone has a single count. The rearrangement links TRBV6-2 or TRBV6-3 to TRBJ2-1; 9 bases are shared with TRBD1. The ends lost 4 bases at V and 4 bases at J; junction bases unmatched: 23. The CDR3 has 21 residues. CDR1 is MNHEY, CDR2 SVGEGT, per germline. CDR3 coding DNA: TGTGCCAGCAGTTTAGAGGAACAGGGGGCAAACCCGGCCCTCCCATACAATGAGCAGTTCTTC. Translation: CASSLEEQGANPALPYNEQFF.

The J gene is TRBJ2-1, the V gene TRBV28, with unresolved D. The germline V gene encodes CDR1 MDHEN and CDR2 SYDVKM. The V end lost 5 bases, the J end lost 0 bases, and 8 bases lay between the germline ends. This CDR3 is 14 amino acids long. CDR3 DNA: TGTGCCAGCAGTAAATTCGGCTCCTACAATGAGCAGTTCTTC. It encodes CASSKFGSYNEQFF.

The genes are TRBV27 and TRBJ2-5; D not certain. V was trimmed by 2 bases and J by 4 bases, leaving 11 bases between them. The germline CDR1 and CDR2 sequences are MNHEY and SMNVEV (reference sequence). The CDR3 contains 14 residues. The chain's CDR3 is CASSLGWAGETQYF. In DNA form, the CDR3 reads TGTGCCAGCAGTTTAGGGTGGGCAGGAGAGACCCAGTACTTC.

V gene TRBV5-4 combines with J gene TRBJ2-7, with D tentatively TRBD1 (6 bases). The CDR3 runs to 14 residues. V lost 1 base and J lost 7, with 15 bases in between. Germline lookup yields CDR1 SGHNT and CDR2 YYREEE (reference sequence). CDR3 region: CASSLYRAPREQYF. The CDR3 coding sequence is TGTGCCAGCAGCTTGTACAGGGCCCCTCGAGAGCAGTACTTC.

The chain is built from TRBV25-1 and TRBJ2-5; 7 bases are a match to TRBD1. The V and J ends lost 4 bases and 2 bases, in that order; junction bases with no gene match: 7. The CDR3 sequence is 15 residues long. Germline CDR1 is MGHDK and CDR2 is SYGVNS. CDR3 sequence (DNA): TGTGCCAGCAGTGCTGGACAGGTGAAACAAGAGACCCAGTACTTC. As protein: CASSAGQVKQETQYF.

The V and J genes are TRBV7-8 and TRBJ1-5; TRBD1 matches 7 bases. This CDR3 comprises 15 residues. J gave up 6 bases and V 5 bases, and 10 bases lay outside the gene matches. Germline-derived CDR1 and CDR2 are SGHVS and FQNEAQ. The chain's CDR3 is CASSLRQGKGQPQHF. CDR3 DNA: TGTGCCAGCAGCCTCCGACAGGGAAAGGGTCAGCCCCAGCATTTT.

The table lists this clone with a few counts. The chain has TRBV9 and TRBJ2-3; 8 nucleotides align to TRBD2. The ends lost 3 bases at V and 2 bases at J; junction bases unmatched: 11. CDR3 length: 17 residues. Germline V gene data show CDR1 as SGDLS and CDR2 as YYNGEE. The CDR3 is CASSAAPGLGPTDTQYF. As DNA, the CDR3 is TGTGCCAGCAGCGCCGCCCCGGGACTAGGGCCCACAGATACGCAGTATTTT.

The chain recombines TRBV5-5 with TRBJ2-3; no clear D. Looked up from germline, CDR1 is SGHKS and CDR2 is YYEKEE (reference sequence). Trimming stripped 0 bases from V and 5 bases from J, with 10 bases between. This CDR3 comprises 14 residues. The chain's CDR3 is CASSLVATLDTQYF. In DNA form, the CDR3 reads TGTGCCAGCAGCTTGGTGGCCACCCTAGATACGCAGTATTTT.

The chain has TRBV12-1 and TRBJ1-6. TRBV12-1 is termed a pseudogene. The CDR3 has 16 residues. The chain's CDR3 is CASSFLGGAANSPLHF. The CDR3, as DNA: TGTGCCAGCAGCTTTTTAGGAGGGGCGGCTAATTCACCCCTCCACTTT.